Listed below are T cell receptor beta chains from one sample, sequenced in a study of blood T cell repertoires in COVID-19. Profiled with immunoSEQ multiplex PCR; TCRdb holds only in-frame clones, not every one. The table lists about 70,000 clones, about 80% of them singletons. What was sequenced was peripheral blood. The receptors shown here come from a man between 65 and 85 years old who had recovered from COVID-19. The CDR3 runs from the conserved cysteine through the conserved F or W. D genes are given only for firm matches. Clone size is given for some rows only: seen once, a few or many times, or a class if the clone is expanded.

CDR3 protein,CDR3 DNA,V gene,clone size,J gene,D gene
CASSQDGGAEDQPQHF,TGTGCCAGCAGCCAAGATGGGGGGGCAGAGGATCAGCCCCAGCATTTT,TRBV3-1/TRBV3-2,once,TRBJ1-5,NA
CASRQTQGTEAFF,TGTGCCAGCAGGCAGACACAGGGCACTGAAGCTTTCTTT,TRBV12-3/TRBV12-4,NA,TRBJ1-1,NA
CASSLGQGIQMGGYTF,TGCGCCAGCAGCTTAGGACAGGGAATACAGATGGGAGGCTACACCTTC,TRBV5-1,NA,TRBJ1-2,TRBD1
CASSRQGPNQPQHF,TGTGCCAGCAGCCGACAGGGCCCCAATCAGCCCCAGCATTTT,TRBV3-1/TRBV3-2,few,TRBJ1-5,TRBD1
CASSSNRDSYNEQFF,TGTGCCAGCAGCTCGAACAGGGACTCCTACAATGAGCAGTTCTTC,TRBV7-9,few,TRBJ2-1,NA
CASSLDGSGYGYTF,TGTGCCAGCAGCTTGGATGGGAGTGGTTATGGCTACACCTTC,TRBV5-8,NA,TRBJ1-2,NA
CAISGYINEQFF,TGTGCCATCAGTGGGTACATCAATGAGCAGTTCTTC,TRBV10-3,NA,TRBJ2-1,NA
CASSQGTSGAYEQYF,TGTGCCAGCAGCCAAGGGACTAGCGGGGCCTACGAGCAGTACTTC,TRBV11-2,NA,TRBJ2-7,TRBD2
CASREQGTYNEQFF,TGTGCCAGCAGAGAACAGGGGACCTACAATGAGCAGTTCTTC,TRBV2,NA,TRBJ2-1,TRBD1
CASSPTGGLGEKLFF,TGTGCCAGCAGCCCTACAGGGGGCTTAGGTGAAAAACTGTTTTTT,TRBV5-6,few,TRBJ1-4,TRBD1
CASSHFLSQGGLREQYF,TGTGCCAGCAGTCATTTCTTATCACAGGGGGGATTGAGAGAGCAGTACTTC,TRBV7-9,NA,TRBJ2-7,TRBD1
CASSPRGEESSPLHF,TGTGCCAGCTCCCCCCGGGGGGAAGAAAGTTCACCCCTCCACTTT,TRBV18,many,TRBJ1-6,NA
CASSYSPAVAYEQYF,TGTGCCAGCAGTTACTCACCAGCGGTGGCCTACGAGCAGTACTTC,TRBV6-2/TRBV6-3,NA,TRBJ2-7,NA
CASSQGGQGGNQPQHF,TGTGCCAGCAGCCAAGGTGGACAGGGCGGCAATCAGCCCCAGCATTTT,TRBV3-1/TRBV3-2,NA,TRBJ1-5,TRBD1
CATRTDRNDYEQYF,TGTGCCACCCGAACGGACAGAAACGACTACGAGCAGTACTTC,TRBV2,NA,TRBJ2-7,NA
CASTPITTGNTEAFF,TGTGCCAGCACCCCGATTACAACAGGGAACACTGAAGCTTTCTTT,TRBV6-5,NA,TRBJ1-1,NA
CASSLGQGFDTIYF,TGTGCCAGCAGCTTAGGACAGGGGTTTGACACCATATATTTT,TRBV11-2,NA,TRBJ1-3,TRBD1
CAISETSRGGRENEQFF,TGTGCCATCAGTGAGACCTCCAGGGGCGGGCGGGAGAATGAGCAGTTCTTC,TRBV10-3,NA,TRBJ2-1,NA
CASSSGIAGGYEQYF,TGTGCCAGCAGCTCCGGGATAGCGGGAGGGTACGAGCAGTACTTC,TRBV7-9,NA,TRBJ2-7,TRBD2
CASSLDGAARGYTF,TGTGCCAGCAGCTTAGATGGGGCAGCGAGGGGCTACACCTTC,TRBV7-9,NA,TRBJ1-2,NA
CSVRRGTEQYF,TGCAGTGTTCGCAGGGGGACCGAGCAGTACTTC,TRBV20-1,NA,TRBJ2-7,TRBD1
CASSLDRFINQQYF,TGTGCCAGCAGCTTGGACAGATTTATCAACCAGCAGTACTTC,TRBV5-5,NA,TRBJ2-7,NA
CASSQDWPTDTEAFF,TGTGCCAGCAGCCAAGACTGGCCCACCGACACTGAAGCTTTCTTT,TRBV4-2,once,TRBJ1-1,NA
CASSQDWGGSLNHF,TGTGCCAGCAGCCAAGATTGGGGAGGGTCCCTCAACCACTTC,TRBV3-1/TRBV3-2,NA,TRBJ2-5,TRBD2
CASSRQEQETQYF,TGTGCCAGCAGCCGACAGGAACAAGAGACCCAGTACTTC,TRBV5-4,NA,TRBJ2-5,NA
CASSRGGGQQETQYF,TGTGCCAGCAGTCGCGGTGGGGGACAACAAGAGACCCAGTACTTC,TRBV6-2/TRBV6-3,NA,TRBJ2-5,NA
CASRGGQGPYEQYF,TGTGCCAGCAGAGGGGGACAGGGACCCTACGAGCAGTACTTC,TRBV6-5,NA,TRBJ2-7,TRBD1
CASSPIALGLAHNEQFF,TGTGCCAGCTCACCTATCGCCCTAGGACTAGCGCACAATGAGCAGTTCTTC,TRBV18,NA,TRBJ2-1,TRBD2
CASSLVLAEYNEQFF,TGTGCCAGCAGCTTAGTCCTAGCTGAATACAATGAGCAGTTCTTC,TRBV7-9,NA,TRBJ2-1,NA
CASSRGQGQETQYF,TGTGCCAGCAGCCGCGGACAGGGCCAAGAGACCCAGTACTTC,TRBV11-2,NA,TRBJ2-5,TRBD1
CASSLVTGGVGDTQYF,TGCGCCAGCAGCTTGGTGACAGGGGGCGTTGGAGATACGCAGTATTTT,TRBV5-1,NA,TRBJ2-3,TRBD1
CASSLAGEGMETQYF,TGTGCCAGCAGCTTGGCGGGAGAGGGTATGGAGACCCAGTACTTC,TRBV5-6,NA,TRBJ2-5,NA
CASSPRTGGGLGELFF,TGTGCCAGCAGCCCCCGGACAGGGGGGGGACTTGGGGAGCTGTTTTTT,TRBV9,NA,TRBJ2-2,TRBD1
CASSSLAGSDGELFF,TGCGCCAGCAGCTCTCTAGCGGGATCGGACGGGGAGCTGTTTTTT,TRBV5-1,NA,TRBJ2-2,TRBD2
CSVGDRANTEAFF,TGCAGCGTCGGTGACAGGGCCAACACTGAAGCTTTCTTT,TRBV29-1,NA,TRBJ1-1,TRBD1
CASSFAASRSTGELFF,TGTGCCAGCAGTTTCGCCGCCAGCCGGAGCACCGGGGAGCTGTTTTTT,TRBV28,NA,TRBJ2-2,NA
CSASAAASGQYEQYF,TGCAGTGCTAGTGCGGCGGCTAGCGGGCAGTACGAGCAGTACTTC,TRBV20-1,NA,TRBJ2-7,TRBD2
CASSLPGIAFF,TGTGCCAGCAGCTTACCCGGGATAGCTTTCTTT,TRBV11-3,NA,TRBJ1-1,NA
CASSLSGDSNQPQHF,TGTGCCAGCAGCTTATCGGGAGATAGCAATCAGCCCCAGCATTTT,TRBV7-2,once,TRBJ1-5,NA
CASSQGFLYEQYF,TGCGCCAGCAGCCAGGGATTCCTCTACGAGCAGTACTTC,TRBV5-1,NA,TRBJ2-7,NA
CASSFWQGAGQPQHF,TGTGCCAGCAGCTTTTGGCAGGGGGCAGGGCAGCCCCAGCATTTT,TRBV7-2,NA,TRBJ1-5,TRBD1
CSVDNGQGRAYEQFF,TGCAGCGTTGACAATGGGCAGGGGCGCGCATATGAGCAGTTCTTC,TRBV29-1,NA,TRBJ2-1,NA
CASSLLAGLNYEQYF,TGCGCCAGCAGCTTATTAGCGGGATTAAACTACGAGCAGTACTTC,TRBV5-1,once,TRBJ2-7,TRBD2
CASSLLGAEAFF,TGTGCCAGCAGCTTATTAGGGGCTGAAGCTTTCTTT,TRBV11-2,NA,TRBJ1-1,NA
CASSQDLGGGYTF,TGTGCCAGCAGCCAAGATTTGGGGGGTGGCTACACCTTC,TRBV3-1/TRBV3-2,NA,TRBJ1-2,NA
CASSVGGPNYGYTF,TGTGCCAGCAGTGTTGGAGGGCCGAACTATGGCTACACCTTC,TRBV25-1,NA,TRBJ1-2,NA
CASSQERAGNHSPLHF,TGCGCCAGCAGCCAAGAAAGAGCAGGGAATCATTCGCCCCTCCACTTT,TRBV4-3,NA,TRBJ1-6,NA
CATSDGANYGYTF,TGTGCCACCAGTGACGGAGCTAACTATGGCTACACCTTC,TRBV24-1,NA,TRBJ1-2,NA
CSGSPRDRGGNGYTF,TGCAGCGGGTCCCCCCGGGACAGGGGGGGCAATGGCTACACCTTC,TRBV29-1,NA,TRBJ1-2,TRBD1
CASSESGQPQHF,TGTGCCAGCAGTGAGTCCGGGCAGCCCCAGCATTTT,TRBV6-1,NA,TRBJ1-5,NA
CSARTSGGAGNEQFF,TGCAGCGCGAGGACTAGCGGGGGGGCCGGCAATGAGCAGTTCTTC,TRBV29-1,NA,TRBJ2-1,TRBD2
CASSFRLGADTQYF,TGTGCCAGCAGCTTTCGACTAGGGGCAGATACGCAGTATTTT,TRBV5-5,NA,TRBJ2-3,NA
CASSLGTRQGEQYF,TGTGCCAGCAGCTTAGGGACACGACAGGGCGAGCAGTACTTC,TRBV7-8,NA,TRBJ2-7,TRBD1